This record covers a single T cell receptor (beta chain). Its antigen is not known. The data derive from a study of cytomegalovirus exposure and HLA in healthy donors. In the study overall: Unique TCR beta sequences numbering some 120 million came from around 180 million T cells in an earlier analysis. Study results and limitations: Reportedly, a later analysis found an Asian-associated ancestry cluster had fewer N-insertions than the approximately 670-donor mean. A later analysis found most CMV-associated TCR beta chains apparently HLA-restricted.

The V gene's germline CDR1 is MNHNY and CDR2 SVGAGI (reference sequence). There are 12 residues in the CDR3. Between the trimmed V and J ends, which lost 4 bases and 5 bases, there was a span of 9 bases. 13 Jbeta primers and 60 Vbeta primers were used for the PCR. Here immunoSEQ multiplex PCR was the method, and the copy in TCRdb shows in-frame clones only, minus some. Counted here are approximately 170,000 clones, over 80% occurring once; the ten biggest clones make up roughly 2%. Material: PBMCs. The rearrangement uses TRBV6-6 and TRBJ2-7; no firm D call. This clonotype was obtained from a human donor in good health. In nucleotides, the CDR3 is TGTGCCAGCAGTTTCCTATTTGACGAGCAGTACTTC. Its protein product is CASSFLFDEQYF.